The source of this TCR beta chain is a study of control samples from healthy donors and cancer patients (dated by TCRdb to 2019 to 2021). Library preparation was by the immunoSEQ multiplex PCR assay. What TCRdb holds here is the immuneACCESS table cut down to in-frame rearrangements. Part of the clones is not present; checked against another copy, under half of the missing clones reflect an unresolved V gene, and the others are unexplained. Present in this sample are approximately 150,000 clones, 91% of which were seen just once. The biggest ten clones account for around 7.3% of the sample. The junction shows trimming of 4 bases on V and 2 bases on J, and the gene matches do not reach 6 bases of it. From its cysteine to its phenylalanine, the CDR3 spans 16 amino acids. The kept DNA is CDR3 alone, 48 bases in frame from the first base. The germline V gene gives CDR1 as SGHTA and CDR2 as FQGNSA. Notes on this clone: The antigen it recognizes is unknown. No much larger clonotype is one base removed from it; base qualities were not supplied.

Sequenced sample: blood. The rearranged chain carries TRBV7-2 and TRBJ2-3, and 10 junction bases match TRBD2. This receptor was identified in a man aged 18 to 29 in good health. The nucleotide sequence is TGTGCCAGCAGCTCCCTTCTAGCGGGGGCCACAGATACGCAGTATTTT. It specifies CASSSLLAGATDTQYF.